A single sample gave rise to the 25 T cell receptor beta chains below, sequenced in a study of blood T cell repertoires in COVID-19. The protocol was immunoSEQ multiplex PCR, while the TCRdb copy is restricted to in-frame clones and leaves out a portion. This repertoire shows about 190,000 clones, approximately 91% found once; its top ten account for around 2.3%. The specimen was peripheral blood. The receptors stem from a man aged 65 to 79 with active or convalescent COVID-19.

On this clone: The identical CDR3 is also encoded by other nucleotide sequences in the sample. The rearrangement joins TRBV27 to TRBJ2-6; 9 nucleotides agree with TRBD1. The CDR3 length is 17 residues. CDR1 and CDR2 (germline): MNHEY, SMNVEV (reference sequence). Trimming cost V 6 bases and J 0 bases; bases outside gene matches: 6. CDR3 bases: TGTGCCAGCAGCCCGACAGGGGGACCCTCTGGGGCCAACGTCCTGACTTTC. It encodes CASSPTGGPSGANVLTF.

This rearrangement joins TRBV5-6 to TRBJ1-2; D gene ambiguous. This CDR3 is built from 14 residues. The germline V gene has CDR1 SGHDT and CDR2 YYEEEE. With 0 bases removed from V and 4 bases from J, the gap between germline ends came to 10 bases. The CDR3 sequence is CASSLDSLGYGYTF. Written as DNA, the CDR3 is TGTGCCAGCAGCTTGGATTCCCTCGGCTATGGCTACACCTTC.

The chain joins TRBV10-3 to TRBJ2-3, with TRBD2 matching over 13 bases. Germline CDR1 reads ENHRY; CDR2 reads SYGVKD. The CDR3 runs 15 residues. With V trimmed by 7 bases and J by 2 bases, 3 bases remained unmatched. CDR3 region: CAIMGTSGNTDTQYF. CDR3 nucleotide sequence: TGTGCCATCATGGGGACTAGCGGGAACACAGATACGCAGTATTTT.

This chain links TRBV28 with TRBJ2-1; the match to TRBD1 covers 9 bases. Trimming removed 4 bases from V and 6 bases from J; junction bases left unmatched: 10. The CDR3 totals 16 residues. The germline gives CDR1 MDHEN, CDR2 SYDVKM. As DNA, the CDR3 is TGTGCCAGCAGTTCGTACTCCGGGACAGGGTCCAATGAGCAGTTCTTC. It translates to CASSSYSGTGSNEQFF. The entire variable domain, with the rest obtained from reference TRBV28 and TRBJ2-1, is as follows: DVKVTQSSRYLVKRTGEKVFLECVQDMDHENMFWYRQDPGLGLRLIYFSYDVKMKEKGDIPEGYSVSREKKERFSLILESASTNQTSMYLCASSSYSGTGSNEQFFGPGTRLTVL.

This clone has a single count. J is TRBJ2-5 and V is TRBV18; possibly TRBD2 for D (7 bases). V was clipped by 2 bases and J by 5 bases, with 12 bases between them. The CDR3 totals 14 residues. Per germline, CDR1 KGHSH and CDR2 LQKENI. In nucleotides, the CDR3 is TGTGCCAGCTCACCAGGGGGGGCTGTGGAGACCCAGTACTTC. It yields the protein CASSPGGAVETQYF. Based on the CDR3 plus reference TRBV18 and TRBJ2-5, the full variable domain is NAGVMQNPRHLVRRRGQEARLRCSPMKGHSHVYWYRQLPEEGLKFMVYLQKENIIDESGMPKERFSAEFPKEGPSILRIQQVVRGDSAAYFCASSPGGAVETQYFGPGTRLLVL.

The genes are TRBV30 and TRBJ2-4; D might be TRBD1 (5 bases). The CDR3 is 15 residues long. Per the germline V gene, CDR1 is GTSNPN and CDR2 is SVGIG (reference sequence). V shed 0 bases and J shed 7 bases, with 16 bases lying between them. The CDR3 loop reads CAWSVKGQGANIQYF. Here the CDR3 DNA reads TGTGCCTGGAGTGTGAAGGGCCAAGGGGCGAACATTCAGTACTTC.

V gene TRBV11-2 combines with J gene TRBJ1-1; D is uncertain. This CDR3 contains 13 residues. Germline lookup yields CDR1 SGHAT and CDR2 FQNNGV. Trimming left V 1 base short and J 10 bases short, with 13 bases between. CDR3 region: CASSLVARVGAFF. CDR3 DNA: TGTGCCAGCAGCTTAGTGGCACGGGTCGGAGCTTTCTTT.

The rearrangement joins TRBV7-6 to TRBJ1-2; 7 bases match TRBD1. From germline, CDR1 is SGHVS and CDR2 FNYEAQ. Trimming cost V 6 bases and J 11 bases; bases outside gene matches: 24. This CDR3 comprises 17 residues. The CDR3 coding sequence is TGTGCCAGCAGTAAATACCGGGACAGTAATTTCAGTTTATGTTACACCTTC. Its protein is CASSKYRDSNFSLCYTF.

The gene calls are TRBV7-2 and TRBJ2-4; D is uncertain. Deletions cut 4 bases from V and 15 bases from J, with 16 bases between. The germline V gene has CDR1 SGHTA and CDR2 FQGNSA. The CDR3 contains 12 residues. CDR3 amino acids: CASSSSTPRLYF. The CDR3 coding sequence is TGTGCCAGCAGCTCAAGCACACCCCGACTGTACTTC.

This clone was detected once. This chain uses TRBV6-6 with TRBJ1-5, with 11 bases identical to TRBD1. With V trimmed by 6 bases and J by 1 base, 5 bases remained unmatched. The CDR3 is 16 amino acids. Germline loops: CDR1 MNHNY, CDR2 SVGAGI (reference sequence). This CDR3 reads CASRGQGAESNQPQHF. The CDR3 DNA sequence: TGTGCCAGCAGAGGACAGGGGGCGGAAAGCAATCAGCCCCAGCATTTT.

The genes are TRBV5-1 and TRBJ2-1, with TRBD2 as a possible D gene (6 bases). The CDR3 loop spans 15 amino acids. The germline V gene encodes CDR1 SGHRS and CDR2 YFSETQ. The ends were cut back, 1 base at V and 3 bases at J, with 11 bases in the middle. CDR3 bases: TGCGCCAGCAGCTTGTCGGGGGACCTCTACAATGAGCAGTTCTTC. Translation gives CASSLSGDLYNEQFF.

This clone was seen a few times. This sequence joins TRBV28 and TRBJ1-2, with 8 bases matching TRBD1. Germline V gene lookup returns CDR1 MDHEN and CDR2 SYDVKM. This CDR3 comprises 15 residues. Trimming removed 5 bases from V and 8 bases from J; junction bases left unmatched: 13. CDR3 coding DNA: TGTGCCAGCAGTCTCGGACAGGGTGGGCTATTCGGCTACACCTTC. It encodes CASSLGQGGLFGYTF.

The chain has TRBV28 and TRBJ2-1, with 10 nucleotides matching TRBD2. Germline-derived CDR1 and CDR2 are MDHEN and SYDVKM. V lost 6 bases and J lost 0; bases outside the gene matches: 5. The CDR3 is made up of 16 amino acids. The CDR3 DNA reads TGTGCCAGCAGAACATCTAGCGGGAGCTCCTACAATGAGCAGTTCTTC. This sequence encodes CASRTSSGSSYNEQFF. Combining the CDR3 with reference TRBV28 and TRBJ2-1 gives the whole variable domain DVKVTQSSRYLVKRTGEKVFLECVQDMDHENMFWYRQDPGLGLRLIYFSYDVKMKEKGDIPEGYSVSREKKERFSLILESASTNQTSMYLCASRTSSGSSYNEQFFGPGTRLTVL.

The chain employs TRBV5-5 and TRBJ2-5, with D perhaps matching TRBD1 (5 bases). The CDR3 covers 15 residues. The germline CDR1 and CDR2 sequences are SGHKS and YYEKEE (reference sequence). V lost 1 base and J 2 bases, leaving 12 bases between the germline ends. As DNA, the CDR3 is TGTGCCAGCAGCTTGTTTCAGGGCAAGCAAGAGACCCAGTACTTC. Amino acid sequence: CASSLFQGKQETQYF.

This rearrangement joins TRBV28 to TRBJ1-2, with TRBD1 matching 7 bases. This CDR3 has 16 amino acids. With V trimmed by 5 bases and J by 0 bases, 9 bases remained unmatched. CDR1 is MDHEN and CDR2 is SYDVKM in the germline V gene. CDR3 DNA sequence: TGTGCCAGCAGTACGATCCGGGACAGAGCTAACTATGGCTACACCTTC. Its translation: CASSTIRDRANYGYTF.

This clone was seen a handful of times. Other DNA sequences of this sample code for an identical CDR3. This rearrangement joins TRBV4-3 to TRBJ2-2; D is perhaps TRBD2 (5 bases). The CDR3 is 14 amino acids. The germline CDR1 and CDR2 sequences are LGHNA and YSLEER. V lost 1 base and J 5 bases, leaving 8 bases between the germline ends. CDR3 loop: CASSQGSGTGELFF. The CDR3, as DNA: TGCGCCAGCAGCCAAGGATCGGGGACCGGGGAGCTGTTTTTT.

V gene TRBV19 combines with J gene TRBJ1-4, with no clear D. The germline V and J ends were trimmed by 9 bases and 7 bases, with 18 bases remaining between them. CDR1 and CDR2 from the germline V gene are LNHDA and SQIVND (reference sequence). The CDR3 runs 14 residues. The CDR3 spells CASTRLGRSEKLFF. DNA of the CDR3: TGTGCCAGCACCCGACTCGGGAGGAGTGAAAAACTGTTTTTT.

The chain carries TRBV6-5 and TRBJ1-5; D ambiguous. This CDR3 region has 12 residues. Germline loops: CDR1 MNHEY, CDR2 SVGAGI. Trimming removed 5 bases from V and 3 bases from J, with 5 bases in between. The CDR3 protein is CASSLANQPQHF. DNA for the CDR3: TGTGCCAGCAGTCTGGCCAATCAGCCCCAGCATTTT.

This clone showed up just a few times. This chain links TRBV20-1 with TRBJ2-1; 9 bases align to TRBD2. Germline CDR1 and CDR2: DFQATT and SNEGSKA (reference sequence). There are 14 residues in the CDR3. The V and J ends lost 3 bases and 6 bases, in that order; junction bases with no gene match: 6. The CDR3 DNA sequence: TGCAGTGCTAGTCTGGGCGGGAGGGTCAATGAGCAGTTCTTC. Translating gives CSASLGGRVNEQFF.

This CDR3 reads CASSLGVAATQETQYF. In nucleotides, the CDR3 is TGTGCCAGCAGCCTGGGAGTTGCAGCCACCCAAGAGACCCAGTACTTC. The chain combines TRBV7-9 with TRBJ2-5; TRBD2 is a possible D gene (5 bases). The CDR3 runs to 16 residues. CDR1 SEHNR and CDR2 FQNEAQ come from the germline V gene (reference sequence). Trimming took off 5 bases at V and 1 base at J, with 17 bases between the two ends.

CDR3: CASSLMSQPGVSGELFF. CDR3 coding DNA: TGTGCCAGCAGTTTAATGTCACAGCCCGGCGTGTCTGGGGAGCTGTTTTTT. The chain is built from TRBV27 and TRBJ2-2, with D hard to call. This CDR3 spans 17 amino acids. In germline, CDR1 is MNHEY, CDR2 SMNVEV (reference sequence). Trimming cost V 2 bases and J 8 bases, with 21 bases left between them.

CDR3 nucleotides: TGTGCCGGCAGCAAAGCGCGGACTAGCGGGACCTACAATGAGCAGTTCTTC. Amino acid sequence: CAGSKARTSGTYNEQFF. The genes are TRBV21-1 and TRBJ2-1; the D call in the table, TRBD2, was not verified against the DNA. TRBV21-1 is a pseudogene locus. This CDR3 comprises 17 residues.

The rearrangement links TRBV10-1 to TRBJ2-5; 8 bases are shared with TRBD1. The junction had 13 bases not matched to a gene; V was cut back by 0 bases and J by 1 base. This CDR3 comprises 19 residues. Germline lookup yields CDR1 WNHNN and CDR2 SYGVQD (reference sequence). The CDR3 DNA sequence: TGCGCCAGCAGTGAGTCTCGGACAGGGCACTTGGCATCCCAAGAGACCCAGTACTTC. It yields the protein CASSESRTGHLASQETQYF.

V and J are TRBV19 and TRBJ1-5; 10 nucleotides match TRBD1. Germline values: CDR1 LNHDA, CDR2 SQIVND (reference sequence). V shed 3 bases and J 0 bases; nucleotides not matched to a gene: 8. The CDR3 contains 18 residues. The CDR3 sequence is CASSIPGQGIISNQPQHF. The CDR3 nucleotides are TGTGCCAGTAGTATCCCGGGACAGGGGATAATTAGCAATCAGCCCCAGCATTTT.

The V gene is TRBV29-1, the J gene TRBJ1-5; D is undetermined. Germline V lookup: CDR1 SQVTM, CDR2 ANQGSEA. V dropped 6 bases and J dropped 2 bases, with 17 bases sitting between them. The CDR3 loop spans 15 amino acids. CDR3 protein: CSVAVGGKGNQPQHF. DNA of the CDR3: TGCAGCGTGGCGGTAGGAGGCAAGGGCAATCAGCCCCAGCATTTT.